A selection of T cell receptor beta chains follows, all from one sample in a study of T cells in Graves' hyperthyroidism and ophthalmopathy. TCRdb re-derived calls from the multiplex PCR reads in MiXCR, one entry per CDR3 protein. The table shows under 350,000 distinct CDR3 sequences, with 20% to 25% occurring only once. Sequencing used blood. The receptor source for this set is a man aged 35 to 55 with Graves' hyperthyroidism that later progressed to Graves' ophthalmopathy. Both conserved end residues are part of each CDR3. A D gene is named only where the DNA matches it firmly. Size tells how often a clone was seen (once, few, many) or the class of an expanded clone, and some rows leave it out.

clone_size | d_call | j_call | v_call | cdr3_nt | cdr3_aa
. | . | TRBJ2-6 | TRBV19 | TGTGCCAGTAGTATTGGTCGAGCTTCTGGGGCCAACGTCCTGACTTTC | CASSIGRASGANVLTF
many | TRBD1 | TRBJ2-5 | TRBV4-1 | TGCGCCAGCAGCAACCACGGGACAGGGAAGGAGACCCAGTACTTC | CASSNHGTGKETQYF
. | . | TRBJ2-7 | TRBV13 | TGTGCCAGCAGCTTAGGACGGCTCCAGGACGAGCAGTACTTC | CASSLGRLQDEQYF
few | TRBD1 | TRBJ1-5 | TRBV6-5 | TGTGCCAGCAGTTTTCTCAGAGGGACAGGGGATCAGCCCCAGCATTTT | CASSFLRGTGDQPQHF
many | . | TRBJ1-1 | TRBV19 | TGTGCCAATAGTATTACACACTCGACAGACGAAGCTTTCTTT | CANSITHSTDEAFF
many | . | TRBJ1-1 | TRBV25-1 | TGTGCCAGCAGTCCTAATTACGGGACTGAAGCTTTCTTT | CASSPNYGTEAFF
many | . | TRBJ2-7 | TRBV29-1 | TGCAGCGTGTTTATTAACGAGCAGTACTTC | CSVFINEQYF
many | TRBD1 | TRBJ2-3 | TRBV28 | TGTGCCAGCAGAGACAGGGGGCTCTCAGATACGCAGTATTTT | CASRDRGLSDTQYF
many | . | TRBJ2-5 | TRBV14 | TGTGCCAGCAATCGGGGAATGGTAGAGACCCAGTACTTC | CASNRGMVETQYF
. | TRBD2 | TRBJ2-7 | TRBV2 | TGTGCCAGCCAGCGGGAGAGCTACGAGCAGTACTTC | CASQRESYEQYF